This TCR beta chain was found in a study of T cells in localized non-small cell lung cancer. General study points: Increased T cell density in blood showed an association with longer overall survival. Sequencing involved a lone tumor region, leaving heterogeneity possible.

This clone has only one observation. Its antigen is unidentified. This CDR3 comprises 13 residues. CDR1 is SEHNR, CDR2 FQNEAQ, per germline (reference sequence). The germline V and J ends were trimmed by 5 bases and 7 bases, with 15 bases remaining between them. This table comes from immunoSEQ multiplex PCR, and its TCRdb copy is limited to in-frame clones, with some not included. This sample has nearly 25,000 clones, with 70% to 90% found just once. This TCR came from a male donor older than 55 with stage II squamous cell lung carcinoma. The material was peripheral blood, obtained before any cancer treatment. V gene TRBV7-9 combines with J gene TRBJ2-7, with D perhaps being TRBD1 or TRBD2 (6 bases each). CDR3 in amino acids: CASSPGALGEQYF. For the CDR3, the DNA is TGTGCCAGCAGCCCGGGGGCCCTTGGGGAGCAGTACTTC.